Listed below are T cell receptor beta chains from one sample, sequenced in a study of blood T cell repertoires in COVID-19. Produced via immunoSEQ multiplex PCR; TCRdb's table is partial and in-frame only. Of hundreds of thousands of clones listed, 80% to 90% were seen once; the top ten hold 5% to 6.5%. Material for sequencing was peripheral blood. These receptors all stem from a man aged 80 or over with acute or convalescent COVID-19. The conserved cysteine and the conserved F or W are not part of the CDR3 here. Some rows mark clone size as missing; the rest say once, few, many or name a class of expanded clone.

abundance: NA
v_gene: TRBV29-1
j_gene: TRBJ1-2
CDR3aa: SVVKGGIDGYT

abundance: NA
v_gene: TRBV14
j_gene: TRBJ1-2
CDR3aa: ASSQAPLGGYT

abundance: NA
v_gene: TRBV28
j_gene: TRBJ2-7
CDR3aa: ASTQTGNEQY

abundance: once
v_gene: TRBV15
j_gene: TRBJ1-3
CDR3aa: ATSRDTGSGNTIY

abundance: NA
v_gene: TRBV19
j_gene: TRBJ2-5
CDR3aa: ASTPRGLAGRETQY

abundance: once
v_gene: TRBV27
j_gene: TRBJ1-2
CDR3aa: ASSPTSGDWTVYGYT

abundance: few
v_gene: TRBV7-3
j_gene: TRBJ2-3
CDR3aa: ASSPRPFGTGGSPDTQY

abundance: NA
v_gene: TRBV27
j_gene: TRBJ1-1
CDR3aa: ASRTDRLNTEAF

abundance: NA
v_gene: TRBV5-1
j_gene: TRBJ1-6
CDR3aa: ASSLDAGAGSPLH

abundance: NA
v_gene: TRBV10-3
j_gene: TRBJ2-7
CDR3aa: AIKQGPGAYEQY

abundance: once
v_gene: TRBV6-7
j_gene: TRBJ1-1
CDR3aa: ASRGTGALNTEAF

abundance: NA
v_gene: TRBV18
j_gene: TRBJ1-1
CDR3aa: ASSFLAGGDTEAF

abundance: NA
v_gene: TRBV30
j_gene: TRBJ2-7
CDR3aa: AWSVPAVGVEQY

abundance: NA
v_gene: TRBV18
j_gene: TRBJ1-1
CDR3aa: ASSPASGDTEAF

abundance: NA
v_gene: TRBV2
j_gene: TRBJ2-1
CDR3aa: ASRGLADREQF

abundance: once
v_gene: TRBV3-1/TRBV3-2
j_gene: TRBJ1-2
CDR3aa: ASSQISRGYT

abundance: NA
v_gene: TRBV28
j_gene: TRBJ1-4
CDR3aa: ASSLGRALEKLF

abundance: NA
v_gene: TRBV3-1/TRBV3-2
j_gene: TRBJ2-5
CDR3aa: ASSQEKGRGEETQY

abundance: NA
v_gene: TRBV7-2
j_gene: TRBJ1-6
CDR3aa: ASSLDRVNSPLH

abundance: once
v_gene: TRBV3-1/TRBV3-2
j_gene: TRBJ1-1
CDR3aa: ASFPRGGTEAF

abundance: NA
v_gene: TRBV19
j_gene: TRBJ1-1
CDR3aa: ASSFRQAGTEAF

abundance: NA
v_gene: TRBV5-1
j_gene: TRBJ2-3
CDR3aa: ASSLWGDTDTQY

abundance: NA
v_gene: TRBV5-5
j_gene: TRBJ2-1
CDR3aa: ASSTWTGTYNEQF

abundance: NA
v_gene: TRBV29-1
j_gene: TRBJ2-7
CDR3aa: SVEGTADRGTKAYEQY

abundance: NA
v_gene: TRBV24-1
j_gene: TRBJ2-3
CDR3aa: ATSDYTGTTRRDTQY

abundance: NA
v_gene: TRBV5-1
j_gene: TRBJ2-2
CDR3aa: ASSRSRGTGELF

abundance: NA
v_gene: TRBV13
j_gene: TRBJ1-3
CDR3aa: ASSQSRWTRNTIY

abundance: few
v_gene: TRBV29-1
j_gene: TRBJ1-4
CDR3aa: GGGQGEGKLF

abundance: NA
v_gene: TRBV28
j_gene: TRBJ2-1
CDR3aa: ASSPRASGRPSQF

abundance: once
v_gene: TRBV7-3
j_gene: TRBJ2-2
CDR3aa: ASSKTITGELF

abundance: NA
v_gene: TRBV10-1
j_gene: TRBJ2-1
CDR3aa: ASSESSGRRWGEQF

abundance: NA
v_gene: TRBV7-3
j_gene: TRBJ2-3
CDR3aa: ASSPGQVTDTQY

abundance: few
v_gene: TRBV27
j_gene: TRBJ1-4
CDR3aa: ASSFSGSANEKLF

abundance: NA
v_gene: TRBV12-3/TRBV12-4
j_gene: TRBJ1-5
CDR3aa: ASSTTGGPQH

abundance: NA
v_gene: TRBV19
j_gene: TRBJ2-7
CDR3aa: ASRETSGTYEQY

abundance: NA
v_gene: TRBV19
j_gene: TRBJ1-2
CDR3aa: ASSIKQGNFYGYT

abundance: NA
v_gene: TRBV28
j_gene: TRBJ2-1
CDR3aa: ASRTPGGEQF

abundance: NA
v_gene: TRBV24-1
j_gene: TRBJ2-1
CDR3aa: ATSDLPSGPYNEQF

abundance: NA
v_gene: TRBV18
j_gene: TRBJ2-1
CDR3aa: ASSPGGGVSGRTNEQF

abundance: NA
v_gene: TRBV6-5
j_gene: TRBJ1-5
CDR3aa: ASTAGPQRQPQH